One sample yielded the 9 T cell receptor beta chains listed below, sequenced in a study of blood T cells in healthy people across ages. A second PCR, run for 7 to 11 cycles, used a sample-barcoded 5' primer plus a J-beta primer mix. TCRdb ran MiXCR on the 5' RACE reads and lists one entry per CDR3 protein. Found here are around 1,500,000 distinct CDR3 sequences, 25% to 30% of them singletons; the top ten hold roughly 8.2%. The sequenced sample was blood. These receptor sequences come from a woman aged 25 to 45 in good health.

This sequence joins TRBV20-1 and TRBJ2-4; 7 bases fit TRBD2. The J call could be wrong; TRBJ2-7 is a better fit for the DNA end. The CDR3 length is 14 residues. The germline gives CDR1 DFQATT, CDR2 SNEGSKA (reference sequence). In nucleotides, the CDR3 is TGCAGTGCCTCTCACCCGGGACTACTTGGCGAGCAGTACTTC. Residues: CSASHPGLLGEQYF.

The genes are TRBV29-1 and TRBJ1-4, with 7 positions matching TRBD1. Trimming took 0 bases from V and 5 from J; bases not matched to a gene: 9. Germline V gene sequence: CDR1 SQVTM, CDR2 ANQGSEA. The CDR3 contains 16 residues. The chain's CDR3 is CSVEDPETGLNEKLFF. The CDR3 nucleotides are TGCAGCGTTGAAGATCCGGAGACAGGGTTAAATGAAAAACTGTTTTTT.

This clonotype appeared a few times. The chain's CDR3 is CASSPPPGDYNEQFF. The CDR3 DNA follows: TGTGCCAGCAGCCCGCCCCCCGGGGACTACAATGAGCAGTTCTTC. V gene TRBV7-3 combines with J gene TRBJ2-1, with TRBD2 as a possible D gene (5 bases). V dropped 5 bases and J dropped 3 bases, with 14 bases sitting between them. Germline V gene lookup returns CDR1 SGHTA and CDR2 FQGTGA. The CDR3 totals 15 residues.

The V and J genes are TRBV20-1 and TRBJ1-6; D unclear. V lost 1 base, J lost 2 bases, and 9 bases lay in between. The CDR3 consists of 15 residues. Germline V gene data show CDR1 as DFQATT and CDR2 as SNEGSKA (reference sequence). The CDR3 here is CSARGPMAYNSPLHF. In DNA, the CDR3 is TGCAGTGCTAGAGGGCCAATGGCCTATAATTCACCCCTCCACTTT.

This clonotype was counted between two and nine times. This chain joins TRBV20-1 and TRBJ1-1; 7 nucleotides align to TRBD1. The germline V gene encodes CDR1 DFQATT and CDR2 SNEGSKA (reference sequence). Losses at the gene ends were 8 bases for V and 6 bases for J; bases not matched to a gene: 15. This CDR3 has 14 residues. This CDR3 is CSTAPPTGNAEAFF. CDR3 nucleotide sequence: TGCAGTACCGCCCCACCGACAGGGAATGCTGAAGCTTTCTTT.

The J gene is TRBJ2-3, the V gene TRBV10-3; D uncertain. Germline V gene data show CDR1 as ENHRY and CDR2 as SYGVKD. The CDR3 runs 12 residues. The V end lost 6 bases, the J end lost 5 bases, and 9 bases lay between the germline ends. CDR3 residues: CAISADEDTQYF. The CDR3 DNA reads TGTGCCATCAGCGCCGACGAAGATACGCAGTATTTT.

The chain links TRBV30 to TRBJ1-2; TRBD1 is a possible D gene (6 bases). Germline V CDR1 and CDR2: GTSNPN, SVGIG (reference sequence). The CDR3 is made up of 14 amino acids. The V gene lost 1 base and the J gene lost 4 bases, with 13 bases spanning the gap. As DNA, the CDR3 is TGTGCCTGGAGTGGGGGGGCATGGGTCTATGGCTACACCTTC. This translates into CAWSGGAWVYGYTF.

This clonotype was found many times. This chain's CDR3 is CASSQGTDQETQYF. CDR3 DNA sequence: TGCGCCAGCAGCCAAGGGACGGACCAAGAGACCCAGTACTTC. V gene TRBV4-3 combines with J gene TRBJ2-5; D uncertain. The CDR3 runs 14 residues. Trimming left V 1 base short and J 0 bases short, with 6 bases between. Germline CDR1 is LGHNA and CDR2 is YSLEER.

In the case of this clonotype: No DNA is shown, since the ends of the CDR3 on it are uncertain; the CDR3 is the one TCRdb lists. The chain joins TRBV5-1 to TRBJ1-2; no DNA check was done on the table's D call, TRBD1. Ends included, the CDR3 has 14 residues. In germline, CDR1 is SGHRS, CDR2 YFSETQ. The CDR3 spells CASREGQENYGCTF.